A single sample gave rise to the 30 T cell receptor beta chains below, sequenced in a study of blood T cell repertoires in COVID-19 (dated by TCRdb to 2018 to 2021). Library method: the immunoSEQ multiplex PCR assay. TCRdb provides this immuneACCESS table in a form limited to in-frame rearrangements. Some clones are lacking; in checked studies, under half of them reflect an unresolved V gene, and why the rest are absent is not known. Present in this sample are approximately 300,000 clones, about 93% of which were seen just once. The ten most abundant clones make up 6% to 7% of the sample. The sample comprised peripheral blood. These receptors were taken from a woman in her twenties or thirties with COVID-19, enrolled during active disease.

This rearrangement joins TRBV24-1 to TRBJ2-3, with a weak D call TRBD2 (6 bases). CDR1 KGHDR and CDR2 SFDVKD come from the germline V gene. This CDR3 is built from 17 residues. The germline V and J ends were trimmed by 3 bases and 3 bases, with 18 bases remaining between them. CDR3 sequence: CATSDPTGLFGTDTQYF. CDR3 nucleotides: TGTGCCACCAGTGATCCGACGGGACTGTTTGGGACAGATACGCAGTATTTT.

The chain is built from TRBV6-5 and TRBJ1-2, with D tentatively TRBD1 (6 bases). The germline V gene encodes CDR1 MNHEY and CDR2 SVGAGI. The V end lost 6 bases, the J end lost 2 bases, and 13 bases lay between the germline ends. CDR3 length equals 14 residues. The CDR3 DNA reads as TGTGCCAGCAGCCTCACTACAGGGAACTATGGCTACACCTTC. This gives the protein CASSLTTGNYGYTF.

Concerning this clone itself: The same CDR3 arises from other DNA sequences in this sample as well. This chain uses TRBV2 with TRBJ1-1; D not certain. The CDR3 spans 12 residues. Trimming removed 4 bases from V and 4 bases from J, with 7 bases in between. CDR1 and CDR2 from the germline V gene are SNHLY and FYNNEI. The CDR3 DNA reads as TGTGCCAGCAGTGGGGGAGGCACTGAAGCTTTCTTT. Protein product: CASSGGGTEAFF. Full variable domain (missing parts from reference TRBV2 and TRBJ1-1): EPEVTQTPSHQVTQMGQEVILRCVPISNHLYFYWYRQILGQKVEFLVSFYNNEISEKSEIFDDQFSVERPDGSNFTLKIRSTKLEDSAMYFCASSGGGTEAFFGQGTRLTVV.

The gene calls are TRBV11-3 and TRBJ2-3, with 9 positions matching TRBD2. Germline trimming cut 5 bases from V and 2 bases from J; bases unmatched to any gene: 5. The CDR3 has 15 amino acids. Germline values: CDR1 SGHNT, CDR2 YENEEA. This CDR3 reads CASSPGLASTDTQYF. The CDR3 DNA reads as TGTGCCAGCAGCCCGGGACTAGCTTCCACAGATACGCAGTATTTT. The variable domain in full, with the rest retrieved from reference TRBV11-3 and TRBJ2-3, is EAGVVQSPRYKIIEKKQPVAFWCNPISGHNTLYWYLQNLGQGPELLIRYENEEAVDDSQLPKDRFSAERLKGVDSTLKIQPAELGDSAVYLCASSPGLASTDTQYFGPGTRLTVL.

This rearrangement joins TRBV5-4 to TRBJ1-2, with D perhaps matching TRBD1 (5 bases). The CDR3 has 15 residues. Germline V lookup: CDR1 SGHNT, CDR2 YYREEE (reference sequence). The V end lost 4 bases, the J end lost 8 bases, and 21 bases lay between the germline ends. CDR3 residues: CASSPRADTLEGYTF. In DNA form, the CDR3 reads TGTGCCAGCAGCCCCCGGGCGGACACCTTAGAAGGCTACACCTTC.

Written as DNA, the CDR3 is TGTGCCTGGAGCGGGACTGACGGGACGCCCCAGCATTTT. Its protein product is CAWSGTDGTPQHF. The gene calls are TRBV30 and TRBJ1-5, with D tentatively TRBD1 (5 bases). CDR3 length: 13 amino acids. V lost 3 bases, J lost 9 bases, and 15 bases lay in between. Germline CDR1 is GTSNPN and CDR2 is SVGIG (reference sequence).

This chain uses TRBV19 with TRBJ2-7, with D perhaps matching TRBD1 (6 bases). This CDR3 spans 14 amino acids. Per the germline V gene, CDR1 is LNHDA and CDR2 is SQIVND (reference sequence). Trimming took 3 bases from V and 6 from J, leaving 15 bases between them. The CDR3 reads CASSIWGQLREQYF. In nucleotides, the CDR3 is TGTGCCAGTAGTATCTGGGGACAACTCCGCGAGCAGTACTTC.

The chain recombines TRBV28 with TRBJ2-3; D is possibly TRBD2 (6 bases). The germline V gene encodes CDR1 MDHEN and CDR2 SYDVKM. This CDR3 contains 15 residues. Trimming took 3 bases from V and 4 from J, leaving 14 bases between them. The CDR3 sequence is CASSFRDWRADTQYF. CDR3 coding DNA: TGTGCCAGCAGTTTCCGGGACTGGAGGGCAGATACGCAGTATTTT. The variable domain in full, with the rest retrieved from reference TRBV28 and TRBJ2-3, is DVKVTQSSRYLVKRTGEKVFLECVQDMDHENMFWYRQDPGLGLRLIYFSYDVKMKEKGDIPEGYSVSREKKERFSLILESASTNQTSMYLCASSFRDWRADTQYFGPGTRLTVL.

CDR3 in DNA: TGCGCCAGCAGCTTGAACAGGGTCTCCTACGAGCAGTACTTC. Its protein is CASSLNRVSYEQYF. The chain links TRBV5-1 to TRBJ2-7; maybe TRBD1 (6 bases). This CDR3 region has 14 residues. Germline values: CDR1 SGHRS, CDR2 YFSETQ. V lost 1 base to trimming and J lost 0 bases, with 8 bases between them.

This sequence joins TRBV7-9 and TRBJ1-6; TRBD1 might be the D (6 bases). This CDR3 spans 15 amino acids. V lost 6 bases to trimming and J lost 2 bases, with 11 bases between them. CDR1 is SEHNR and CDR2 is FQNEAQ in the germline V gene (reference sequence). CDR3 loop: CASSRDITYNSPLHF. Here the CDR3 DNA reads TGTGCCAGCAGTCGGGACATTACCTATAATTCACCCCTCCACTTT.

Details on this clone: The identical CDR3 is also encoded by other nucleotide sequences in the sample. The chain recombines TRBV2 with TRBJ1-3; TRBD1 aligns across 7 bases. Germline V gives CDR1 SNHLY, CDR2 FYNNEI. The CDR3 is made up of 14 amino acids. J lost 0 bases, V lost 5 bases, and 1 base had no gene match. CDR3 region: CASSRDSSGNTIYF. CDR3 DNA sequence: TGTGCCAGCAGTAGGGACAGCTCTGGAAACACCATATATTTT.

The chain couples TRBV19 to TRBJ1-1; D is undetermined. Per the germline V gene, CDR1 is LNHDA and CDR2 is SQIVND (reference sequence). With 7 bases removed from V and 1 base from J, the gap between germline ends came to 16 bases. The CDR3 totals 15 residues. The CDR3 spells CASTLERGKNTEAFF. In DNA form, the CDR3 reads TGTGCCAGTACCCTCGAGCGGGGTAAGAACACTGAAGCTTTCTTT.

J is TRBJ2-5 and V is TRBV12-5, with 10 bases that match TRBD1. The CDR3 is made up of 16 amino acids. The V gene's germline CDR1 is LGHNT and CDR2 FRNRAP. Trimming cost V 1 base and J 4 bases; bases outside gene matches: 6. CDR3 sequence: CASGLGQGAQSETQYF. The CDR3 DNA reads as TGTGCTAGTGGTTTGGGACAGGGGGCGCAGTCAGAGACCCAGTACTTC.

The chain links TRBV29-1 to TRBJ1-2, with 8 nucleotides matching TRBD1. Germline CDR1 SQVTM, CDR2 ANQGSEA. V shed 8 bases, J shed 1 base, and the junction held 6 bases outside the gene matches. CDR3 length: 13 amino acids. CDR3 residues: CSSRQGNNYGYTF. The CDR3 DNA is TGCAGCTCCCGACAGGGGAATAACTATGGCTACACCTTC.

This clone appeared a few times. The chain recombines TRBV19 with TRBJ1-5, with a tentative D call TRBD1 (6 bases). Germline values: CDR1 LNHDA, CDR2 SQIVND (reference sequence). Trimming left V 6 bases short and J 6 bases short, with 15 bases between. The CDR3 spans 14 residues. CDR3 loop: CASRLQGFGQPQHF. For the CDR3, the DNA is TGTGCCAGTAGGCTACAGGGTTTTGGTCAGCCCCAGCATTTT.

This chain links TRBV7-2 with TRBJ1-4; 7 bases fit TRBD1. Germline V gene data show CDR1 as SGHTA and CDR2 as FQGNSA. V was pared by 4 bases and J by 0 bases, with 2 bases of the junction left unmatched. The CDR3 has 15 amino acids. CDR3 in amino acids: CASSYTGATNEKLFF. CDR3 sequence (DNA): TGTGCCAGCAGCTACACAGGGGCAACTAATGAAAAACTGTTTTTT.

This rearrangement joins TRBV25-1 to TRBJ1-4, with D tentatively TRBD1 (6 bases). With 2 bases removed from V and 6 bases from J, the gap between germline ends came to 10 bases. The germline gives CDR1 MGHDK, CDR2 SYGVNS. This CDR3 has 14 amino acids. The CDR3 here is CASSEGGIDEKLFF. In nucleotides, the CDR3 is TGTGCCAGCAGTGAAGGGGGCATCGATGAAAAACTGTTTTTT.

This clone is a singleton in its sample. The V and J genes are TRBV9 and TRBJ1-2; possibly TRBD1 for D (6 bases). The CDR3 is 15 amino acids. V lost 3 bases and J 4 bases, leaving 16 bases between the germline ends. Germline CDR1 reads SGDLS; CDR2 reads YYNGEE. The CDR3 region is CASSASGGRSYGYTF. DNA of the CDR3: TGTGCCAGCAGCGCCTCGGGGGGGCGCAGCTATGGCTACACCTTC.

This CDR3 is CASSQVSLLAANTGELFF. The CDR3 DNA sequence: TGCGCCAGCAGCCAAGTTTCTCTACTAGCTGCGAACACCGGGGAGCTGTTTTTT. The chain combines TRBV4-1 with TRBJ2-2; D perhaps matches TRBD2 (6 bases). Germline assignment: CDR1 MGHRA and CDR2 YSYEKL. There are 18 residues in the CDR3. V was cut by 1 base and J by 0 bases, with 15 bases left in between.

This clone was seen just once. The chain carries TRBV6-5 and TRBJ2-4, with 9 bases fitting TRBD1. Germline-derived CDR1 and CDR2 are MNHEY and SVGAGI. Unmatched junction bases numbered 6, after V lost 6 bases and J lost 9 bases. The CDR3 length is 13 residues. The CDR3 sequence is CASRGTGLPIQYF. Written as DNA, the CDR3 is TGTGCCAGCAGGGGGACAGGGCTCCCCATTCAGTACTTC.

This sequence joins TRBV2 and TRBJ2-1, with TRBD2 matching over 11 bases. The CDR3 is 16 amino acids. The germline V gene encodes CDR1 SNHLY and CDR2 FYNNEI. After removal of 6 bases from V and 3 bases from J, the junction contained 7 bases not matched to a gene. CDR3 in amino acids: CASRRVGLADYNEQFF. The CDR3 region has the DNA TGTGCCAGCAGGCGGGTGGGACTAGCGGACTACAATGAGCAGTTCTTC.

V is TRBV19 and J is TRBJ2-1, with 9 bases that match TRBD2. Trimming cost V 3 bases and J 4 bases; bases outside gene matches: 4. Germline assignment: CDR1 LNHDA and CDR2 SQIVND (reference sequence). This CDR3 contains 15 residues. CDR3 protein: CASSMGREGYNEQFF. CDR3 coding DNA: TGTGCCAGTAGTATGGGGCGGGAGGGATACAATGAGCAGTTCTTC.

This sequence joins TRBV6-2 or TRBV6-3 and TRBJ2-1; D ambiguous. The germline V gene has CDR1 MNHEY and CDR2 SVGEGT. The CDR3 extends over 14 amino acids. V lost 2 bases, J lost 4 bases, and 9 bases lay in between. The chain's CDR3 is CASSYAAIYNEQFF. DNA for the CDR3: TGTGCCAGCAGTTACGCCGCGATTTACAATGAGCAGTTCTTC.

The CDR3 region is CASSAGSGANVLTF. Here the CDR3 DNA reads TGTGCCAGCAGTGCGGGCTCTGGGGCCAACGTCCTGACTTTC. The V gene is TRBV6-4, the J gene TRBJ2-6; D call uncertain. This CDR3 region has 14 residues. V gave up 4 bases and J gave up 0 bases, with 4 bases separating them. Germline values: CDR1 MRHNA, CDR2 SNTAGT.

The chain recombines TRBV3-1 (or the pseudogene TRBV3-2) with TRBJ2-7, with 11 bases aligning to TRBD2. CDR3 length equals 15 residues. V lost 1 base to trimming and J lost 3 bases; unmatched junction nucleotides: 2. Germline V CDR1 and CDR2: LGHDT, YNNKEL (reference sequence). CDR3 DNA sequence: TGTGCCAGCAGCCAAGGTCTAGCGGGGGGCTACGAGCAGTACTTC. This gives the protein CASSQGLAGGYEQYF.

The CDR3 region is CASSRGGGLIEQYF. In DNA form, the CDR3 reads TGTGCCAGCAGCCGCGGGGGGGGCCTTATCGAGCAGTACTTC. This chain uses TRBV5-4 with TRBJ2-7, with 9 bases lining up with TRBD2. V lost 4 bases, J lost 6 bases, and 8 bases stayed unmatched. The CDR3 length is 14 residues. Germline CDR1 reads SGHNT; CDR2 reads YYREEE (reference sequence).

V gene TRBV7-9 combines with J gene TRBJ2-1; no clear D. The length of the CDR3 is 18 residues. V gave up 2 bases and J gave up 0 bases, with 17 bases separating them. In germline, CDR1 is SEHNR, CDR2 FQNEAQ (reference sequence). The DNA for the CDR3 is TGTGCCAGCAGCTTACCGCTAAAACGAACGAGCTCCTACAATGAGCAGTTCTTC. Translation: CASSLPLKRTSSYNEQFF.

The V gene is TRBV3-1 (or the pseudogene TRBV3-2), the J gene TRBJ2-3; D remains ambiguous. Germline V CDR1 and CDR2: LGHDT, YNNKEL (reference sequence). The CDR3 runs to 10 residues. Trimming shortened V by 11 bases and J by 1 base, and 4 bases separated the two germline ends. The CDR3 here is CASGTDTQYF. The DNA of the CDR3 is TGTGCCTCCGGCACAGATACGCAGTATTTT.

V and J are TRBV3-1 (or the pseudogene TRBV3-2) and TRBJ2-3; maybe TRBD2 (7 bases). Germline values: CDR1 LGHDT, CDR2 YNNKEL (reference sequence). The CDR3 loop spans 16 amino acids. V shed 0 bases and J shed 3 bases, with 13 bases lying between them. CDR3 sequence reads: CASSQEGAAGTDTQYF. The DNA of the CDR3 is TGTGCCAGCAGCCAAGAGGGGGCAGCGGGAACAGATACGCAGTATTTT.

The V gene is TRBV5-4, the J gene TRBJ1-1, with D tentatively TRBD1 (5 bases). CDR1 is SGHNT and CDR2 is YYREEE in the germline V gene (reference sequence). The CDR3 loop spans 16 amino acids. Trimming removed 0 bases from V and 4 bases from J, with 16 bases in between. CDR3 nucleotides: TGTGCCAGCAGCTTGGCGCAGGGTGGTATCGGCACTGAAGCTTTCTTT. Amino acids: CASSLAQGGIGTEAFF.